These T cell receptor beta chains were read from a single sample in a study of OX40 agonist ivuxolimab in advanced cancers. The protocol was immunoSEQ multiplex PCR, while the TCRdb copy is restricted to in-frame clones and leaves out a portion. The sample holds 8,500 to 11,000 clones, around 80% seen once. The sequencing used CD4+ or CD8+ T cells sorted from blood, collected in a trial of the OX40 agonist ivuxolimab. The receptors were gathered from an adult with an advanced solid tumor such as melanoma, head and neck, liver or kidney cancer. Both conserved end residues are part of each CDR3. The order of the fields is D gene, clone size, V gene, J gene, CDR3 protein, CDR3 DNA. The D gene is left open where the match is weak. Clone size is shown for a subset of rows, as once, few, many or a class of expanded clone.

>NA|NA|TRBV5-4|TRBJ2-7
CASSFGGGYEQYF
TGTGCCAGCAGCTTCGGTGGGGGCTACGAGCAGTACTTC
>TRBD2|NA|TRBV9|TRBJ2-7
CASSVGVAGYEQYF
TGTGCCAGCAGCGTAGGGGTAGCGGGCTACGAGCAGTACTTC
>NA|NA|TRBV21-1|TRBJ2-6
CASSHRTGGSGANVLTF
TGTGCCAGCAGCCATCGGACAGGGGGGTCAGGGGCCAACGTCCTGACTTTC
>NA|NA|TRBV4-1|TRBJ2-7
CASSQDSTAYEQYF
TGCGCCAGCAGCCAGGACAGTACTGCCTACGAGCAGTACTTC
>NA|medium-sized|TRBV12-5|TRBJ2-5
CASGSPDTPGETQYF
TGTGCTAGTGGTTCGCCCGACACCCCCGGGGAGACCCAGTACTTC
>TRBD1|NA|TRBV5-1|TRBJ1-4
CASSLRGPAEKLFF
TGCGCCAGCAGCCTCAGGGGGCCTGCTGAAAAACTGTTTTTT
>TRBD2|NA|TRBV4-1|TRBJ2-2
CASSQEEGAGVPGELFF
TGCGCCAGCAGCCAAGAAGAGGGTGCGGGAGTCCCCGGGGAGCTGTTTTTT
>NA|NA|TRBV19|TRBJ1-3
CASSRPPGFAGNTIYF
TGTGCCAGTAGTAGGCCCCCGGGGTTCGCTGGAAACACCATATATTTT
>TRBD2|once|TRBV6-5|TRBJ2-7
CASKAGTSGTYEQYF
TGTGCCAGCAAAGCCGGGACTAGCGGGACTTACGAGCAGTACTTC
>NA|once|TRBV7-9|TRBJ2-7
CASSLPGTQAYEQYF
TGTGCCAGCAGCCTCCCAGGGACGCAGGCCTACGAGCAGTACTTC
>TRBD1|NA|TRBV11-2|TRBJ1-1
CASSLGQGGTEAFF
TGTGCCAGCAGCTTAGGACAGGGTGGGACTGAAGCTTTCTTT
>TRBD1|NA|TRBV6-1|TRBJ2-7
CASRGTGGWEQYF
TGTGCCAGCAGGGGGACAGGGGGCTGGGAGCAGTACTTC
>TRBD1|NA|TRBV4-1|TRBJ2-1
CASSLQGGYSSYNEQFF
TGCGCCAGCAGCCTACAGGGGGGTTACAGCTCCTACAATGAGCAGTTCTTC